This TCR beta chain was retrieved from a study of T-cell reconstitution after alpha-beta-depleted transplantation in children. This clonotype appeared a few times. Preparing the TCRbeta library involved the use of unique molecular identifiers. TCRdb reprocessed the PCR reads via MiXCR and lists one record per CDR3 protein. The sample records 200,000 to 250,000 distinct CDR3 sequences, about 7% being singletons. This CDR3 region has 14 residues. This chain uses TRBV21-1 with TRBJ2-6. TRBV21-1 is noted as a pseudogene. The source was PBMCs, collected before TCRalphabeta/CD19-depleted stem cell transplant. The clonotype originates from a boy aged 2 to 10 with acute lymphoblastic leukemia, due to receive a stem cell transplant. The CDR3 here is CASSPKHGANVLTF. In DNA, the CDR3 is TGTGCCAGCAGCCCAAAACATGGGGCCAACGTCCTGACTTTC.